The 18 T cell receptor beta chains below come from one sample, sequenced in a study of CD8 T cells in ankylosing spondylitis. TCRdb re-derived calls from the 5' RACE reads in MiXCR, one entry per CDR3 protein. The top ten clones hold under 20% of a sample with fewer than 750,000 distinct CDR3 sequences, around a fifth of them seen once. Study outcomes and limitations: Blood of patients with ankylosing spondylitis appeared to be characterized by a TCR beta motif of eight highly homologous variants.

No cognate antigen is known for these TCRs. Sequenced sample: blood, either unsorted or a sorted T cell fraction (not recorded which). The receptor set was obtained from a male donor with ankylosing spondylitis.

This clonotype occurred a few times. V usage is TRBV27 and J usage is TRBJ2-5; D is unresolved. The CDR3 has 16 amino acids. CDR1 and CDR2 from the germline V gene are MNHEY and SMNVEV (reference sequence). V was clipped by 6 bases and J by 5 bases, with 22 bases between them. The CDR3 reads CASSPVVRARLETQYF. The CDR3 nucleotides are TGTGCCAGCAGCCCAGTAGTTAGGGCCAGATTGGAGACCCAGTACTTC.

The rearrangement joins TRBV27 to TRBJ2-1; D is ambiguous. This CDR3 has 14 residues. Trimming took 3 bases from V and 7 from J, leaving 13 bases between them. The germline V gene encodes CDR1 MNHEY and CDR2 SMNVEV (reference sequence). The chain's CDR3 is CASSFSSGLNEQFF. The CDR3 nucleotides read TGTGCCAGCAGTTTTTCATCCGGGCTAAATGAGCAGTTCTTC.

The CDR3 coding sequence is TGCGCCAGCAGCTCCCGGACAGCGTCTAATGAGCAGTTCTTC. Translated: CASSSRTASNEQFF. The chain has TRBV5-1 and TRBJ2-1; possible D gene TRBD1, 6 bases. The V gene's germline CDR1 is SGHRS and CDR2 YFSETQ. This CDR3 region has 14 residues. The V gene lost 3 bases and the J gene lost 7 bases, with 14 bases spanning the gap.

J is TRBJ1-2 and V is TRBV7-8, with 7 nucleotides matching TRBD1. V lost 7 bases, J lost 4 bases, and 9 bases stayed unmatched. Germline CDR1 reads SGHVS; CDR2 reads FQNEAQ. This CDR3 spans 14 amino acids. As DNA, the CDR3 is TGTGCCAGCACCGGGACAGCCCTTGGCTATGGCTACACCTTC. Translation: CASTGTALGYGYTF.

This clonotype was seen only a few times. This chain links TRBV18 with TRBJ1-4, with a weak D call TRBD1 (5 bases). Germline CDR1 reads KGHSH; CDR2 reads LQKENI. The V gene lost 0 bases and the J gene lost 7 bases, with 12 bases spanning the gap. This CDR3 has 15 amino acids. The chain's CDR3 is CASSPPGTRGEKLFF. Here the CDR3 DNA reads TGTGCCAGCTCACCACCCGGGACGAGAGGTGAAAAACTGTTTTTT.

A few counts support this clonotype. The genes are TRBV5-6 and TRBJ2-5, with TRBD1 matching over 8 bases. Germline CDR1 is SGHDT and CDR2 is YYEEEE. There are 16 residues in the CDR3. V trimming: 3 bases; J trimming: 0 bases; junction bases outside the gene matches: 7. The CDR3 DNA sequence: TGTGCCAGCAGCTGGCGGACAGGGTCGGACCAAGAGACCCAGTACTTC. Translation: CASSWRTGSDQETQYF.

The rearrangement uses TRBV12-3 or TRBV12-4 and TRBJ1-4; D not resolved. The CDR3 sequence is 15 residues long. V was pared by 5 bases and J by 0 bases, with 10 bases between. The CDR3 region is CASSPNSATNEKLFF. In DNA form, the CDR3 reads TGTGCCAGCAGTCCCAACAGTGCAACTAATGAAAAACTGTTTTTT.

A few counts support this clonotype. CDR3 protein: CASSDPGAHEQYF. In nucleotides, the CDR3 is TGTGCCAGCAGTGACCCCGGGGCCCACGAGCAGTACTTC. The rearrangement joins TRBV28 to TRBJ2-7; D is perhaps TRBD1 or TRBD2 (5 bases each). The CDR3 has 13 residues. The ends were cut back, 5 bases at V and 5 bases at J, with 13 bases in the middle. CDR1 and CDR2 from the germline V gene are MDHEN and SYDVKM.

This clonotype was found a few times. This chain connects TRBV2 to TRBJ2-3; 8 nucleotides line up with TRBD2. The CDR3 has 13 amino acids. V was pared by 6 bases and J by 6 bases, with 5 bases of the junction left unmatched. Germline loops: CDR1 SNHLY, CDR2 FYNNEI. The CDR3 DNA reads TGTGCCAGCAGCGGGGGGGCTGCTGATACGCAGTATTTT. Amino acid sequence: CASSGGAADTQYF.

The gene calls are TRBV5-1 and TRBJ2-3, with D maybe TRBD1 (6 bases). The CDR3 covers 16 residues. V lost 4 bases and J lost 0, with 15 bases in between. CDR1 SGHRS and CDR2 YFSETQ come from the germline V gene. In DNA, the CDR3 is TGCGCCAGCAGCCCTAAGGGGACATTCAGCACAGATACGCAGTATTTT. It yields the protein CASSPKGTFSTDTQYF.

The V gene is TRBV11-2, the J gene TRBJ2-2; 10 bases fit TRBD2. The CDR3 has 16 residues. V gave up 6 bases and J gave up 2 bases; unmatched junction bases: 6. Germline V CDR1 and CDR2: SGHAT, FQNNGV. CDR3 coding DNA: TGTGCCAGCAGTTCAACTAGCGGGATAAACACCGGGGAGCTGTTTTTT. This codes for CASSSTSGINTGELFF.

This clonotype appeared many times. The chain carries TRBV5-1 and TRBJ2-2, with a weak D call TRBD2 (5 bases). The germline V and J ends were trimmed by 1 base and 1 base, with 11 bases remaining between them. Germline V CDR1 and CDR2: SGHRS, YFSETQ. The length of the CDR3 is 16 residues. The CDR3 is CASSLTGGQNTGELFF. Here the CDR3 DNA reads TGCGCCAGCAGCTTGACTGGCGGGCAGAACACCGGGGAGCTGTTTTTT.

This clonotype was picked up a small number of times. The V call is TRBV2, the J call TRBJ2-1, with D maybe TRBD1 (5 bases). The CDR3 contains 14 residues. Germline CDR1 SNHLY, CDR2 FYNNEI. V lost 7 bases, J lost 7 bases, and 17 bases lay in between. CDR3 loop: CASTLDTKGNEQFF. Written as DNA, the CDR3 is TGTGCCAGCACCTTGGACACCAAAGGGAATGAGCAGTTCTTC. Supplemented by reference TRBV2 and TRBJ2-1, the full variable domain reads EPEVTQTPSHQVTQMGQEVILRCVPISNHLYFYWYRQILGQKVEFLVSFYNNEISEKSEIFDDQFSVERPDGSNFTLKIRSTKLEDSAMYFCASTLDTKGNEQFFGPGTRLTVL.

This clonotype has at least ten counts. V gene TRBV12-5 combines with J gene TRBJ1-1; D ambiguous. V was pared by 9 bases and J by 1 base, with 9 bases between. This CDR3 region has 12 residues. Looked up from germline, CDR1 is LGHNT and CDR2 is FRNRAP. The CDR3 DNA follows: TGTGCTAGCCGAACAGAGAACACTGAAGCTTTCTTT. Translated: CASRTENTEAFF. The full variable domain, completed using reference TRBV12-5 and TRBJ1-1, is DARVTQTPRHKVTEMGQEVTMRCQPILGHNTVFWYRQTMMQGLELLAYFRNRAPLDDSGMPKDRFSAEMPDATLATLKIQPSEPRDSAVYFCASRTENTEAFFGQGTRLTVV.

The chain uses TRBV12-3 or TRBV12-4 and TRBJ1-3; no definite D call. The V end was cut by 1 base, the J end by 8 bases, with 12 bases between. The CDR3 runs to 14 residues. For the CDR3, the DNA is TGTGCCAGCAGTTTAGATTTGCGGGAGGACACCATATATTTT. Amino acids: CASSLDLREDTIYF.

This clonotype has more than one count but fewer than ten. This rearrangement joins TRBV7-9 to TRBJ1-6, with D possibly matching TRBD1 (6 bases). The CDR3 covers 16 residues. CDR1 is SEHNR, CDR2 FQNEAQ, per germline (reference sequence). With 5 bases removed from V and 6 bases from J, the gap between germline ends came to 17 bases. The CDR3 here is CASSGRGTGRNSPLHF. The CDR3 DNA reads TGTGCCAGCAGCGGTAGAGGAACAGGGCGTAATTCACCCCTCCACTTT.

Points on this clonotype: An end of the junction does not agree with germline; a read error may underlie this. This chain uses TRBV6-6 with TRBJ1-1; D remains unclear. CDR1 and CDR2 from the germline V gene are MNHNY and SVGAGI (reference sequence). This CDR3 spans 13 amino acids. CDR3: CASIPWGETGAFF. DNA of the CDR3: TGTGCCAGCATCCCCTGGGGAGAGACTGGAGCTTTCTTT.

CDR3 nucleotides: TGCGCCAGCAGCCGCCGGGGGGAACCCGAATACAATGAGCAGTTCTTC. Translating gives CASSRRGEPEYNEQFF. The chain links TRBV5-1 to TRBJ2-1, with TRBD2 matching 7 bases. This CDR3 contains 16 residues. Trimming took 4 bases from V and 4 from J; bases not matched to a gene: 11. Germline V gives CDR1 SGHRS, CDR2 YFSETQ.